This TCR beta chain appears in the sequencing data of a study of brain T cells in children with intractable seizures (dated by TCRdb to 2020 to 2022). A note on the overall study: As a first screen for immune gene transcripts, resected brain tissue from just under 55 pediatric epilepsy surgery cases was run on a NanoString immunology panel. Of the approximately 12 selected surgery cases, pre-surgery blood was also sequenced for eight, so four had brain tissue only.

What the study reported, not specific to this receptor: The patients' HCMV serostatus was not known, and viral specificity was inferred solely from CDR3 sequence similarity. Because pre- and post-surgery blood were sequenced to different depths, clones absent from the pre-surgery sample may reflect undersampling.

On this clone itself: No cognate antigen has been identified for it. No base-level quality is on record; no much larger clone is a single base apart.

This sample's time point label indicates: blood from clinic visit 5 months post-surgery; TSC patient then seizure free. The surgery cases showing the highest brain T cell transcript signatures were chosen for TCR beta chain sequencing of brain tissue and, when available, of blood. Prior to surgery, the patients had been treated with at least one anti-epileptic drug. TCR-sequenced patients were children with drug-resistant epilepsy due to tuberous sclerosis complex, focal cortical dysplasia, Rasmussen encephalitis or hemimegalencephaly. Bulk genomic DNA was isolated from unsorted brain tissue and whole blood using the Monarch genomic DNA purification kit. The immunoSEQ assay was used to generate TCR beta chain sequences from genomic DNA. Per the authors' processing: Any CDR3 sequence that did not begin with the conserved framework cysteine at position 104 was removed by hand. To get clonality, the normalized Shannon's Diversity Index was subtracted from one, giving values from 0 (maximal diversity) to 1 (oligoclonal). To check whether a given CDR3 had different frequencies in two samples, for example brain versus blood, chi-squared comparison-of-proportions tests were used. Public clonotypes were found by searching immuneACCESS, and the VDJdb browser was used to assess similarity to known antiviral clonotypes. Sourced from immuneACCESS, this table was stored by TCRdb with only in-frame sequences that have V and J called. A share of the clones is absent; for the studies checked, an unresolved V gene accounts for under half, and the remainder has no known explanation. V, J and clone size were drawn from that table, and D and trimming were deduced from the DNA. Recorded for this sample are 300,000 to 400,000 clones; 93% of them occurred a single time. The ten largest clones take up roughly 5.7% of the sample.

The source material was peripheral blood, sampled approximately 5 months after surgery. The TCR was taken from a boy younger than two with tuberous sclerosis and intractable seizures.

The CDR3 in this case is CATSSGRGGNTIYF. The sequenced DNA is TGTGCCACCAGCAGCGGGCGCGGTGGAAACACCATATATTTT. Rearrangement joined TRBV15 to TRBJ1-3; no D segment can be confidently identified. The germline V gene (reference sequence) provides CDR1 LNHNV and CDR2 YYDKDF. V is reduced by 3 bases and J by 3 bases, leaving a spacing of 9 bases between them. The CDR3 has 14 amino acids, counting the end cysteine and phenylalanine. CDR3 DNA only is kept here, 42 bases in frame from base 1. The reference TRBV15 and TRBJ1-3 proteins fill in what lies around the CDR3, so the full variable domain reads DAMVIQNPRYQVTQFGKPVTLSCSQTLNHNVMYWYQQKSSQAPKLLFHYYDKDFNNEADTPDNFQSRRPNTSFCFLDIRSPGLGDTAMYLCATSSGRGGNTIYFGEGSWLTVV.